The 11 T cell receptor beta chains below all came from one sample that was sequenced in a study of T cell responses to AZD1222 COVID-19 vaccine. Using immunoSEQ multiplex PCR, the repertoire was profiled, and TCRdb retains in-frame clones only, with some absent. The sample has around 190,000 clones, almost 90% seen once; the top ten hold 0.49%. The sample was peripheral blood, taken on day 0 of AZD1222 vaccination. All receptors derive from an adult in good health.

The chain combines TRBV5-1 with TRBJ1-6; 8 positions agree with TRBD1. CDR1 and CDR2 from the germline V gene are SGHRS and YFSETQ. CDR3 size: 17 residues. Trimming removed 4 bases from V and 0 bases from J; junction bases left unmatched: 6. The CDR3 DNA reads as TGCGCCAGCAGCCTCTCGACAGGGGCCTCCTATAATTCACCCCTCCACTTT. Translating gives CASSLSTGASYNSPLHF. The full variable domain, with the rest looked up from reference TRBV5-1 and TRBJ1-6, is KAGVTQTPRYLIKTRGQQVTLSCSPISGHRSVSWYQQTPGQGLQFLFEYFSETQRNKGNFPGRFSGRQFSNSRSEMNVSTLELGDSALYLCASSLSTGASYNSPLHFGNGTRLTVT.

J is TRBJ2-5 and V is TRBV9; 11 positions agree with TRBD1. The V segment lost 3 bases and the J segment 5 bases; nucleotides outside the gene matches: 6. The V gene's germline CDR1 is SGDLS and CDR2 YYNGEE. The CDR3 has 15 residues. The CDR3 here is CASSAWTGGWETQYF. CDR3 DNA: TGTGCCAGCAGCGCCTGGACAGGGGGCTGGGAGACCCAGTACTTC.

This clone came up once. The chain is built from TRBV6-2 or TRBV6-3 and TRBJ1-5; possibly TRBD1 for D (5 bases). Germline V gene data show CDR1 as MNHEY and CDR2 as SVGEGT. Trimming removed 0 bases from V and 5 bases from J, with 11 bases in between. The CDR3 extends over 15 amino acids. The CDR3 DNA reads as TGTGCCAGCAGTTACTCGAGCGGGGCCCATCAGCCCCAGCATTTT. This codes for CASSYSSGAHQPQHF.

The chain links TRBV12-3 or TRBV12-4 to TRBJ1-5; 7 bases fit TRBD1. This CDR3 is built from 13 residues. V lost 6 bases to trimming and J lost 5 bases; unmatched junction nucleotides: 4. CDR3 sequence: CASSRDSYQPQHF. The DNA of the CDR3 is TGTGCCAGCAGCCGGGACAGCTATCAGCCCCAGCATTTT.

The V gene is TRBV3-1 (or the pseudogene TRBV3-2), the J gene TRBJ2-7; tentatively, D is TRBD1 (6 bases). V gave up 1 base and J gave up 1 base, with 11 bases separating them. Germline V gene data show CDR1 as LGHDT and CDR2 as YNNKEL (reference sequence). This CDR3 comprises 15 residues. The CDR3 DNA is TGTGCCAGCAGCCAAGGACAGGTGCCTTCCTACGAGCAGTACTTC. This codes for CASSQGQVPSYEQYF.

The J gene is TRBJ1-1, the V gene TRBV19; D is ambiguous. Germline lookup yields CDR1 LNHDA and CDR2 SQIVND (reference sequence). The germline V and J ends were trimmed by 3 bases and 7 bases, with 6 bases remaining between them. The CDR3 loop spans 11 amino acids. DNA for the CDR3: TGTGCCAGTAGTATGGGCAGTGAAGCTTTCTTT. Protein sequence: CASSMGSEAFF.

The CDR3 is CASSQLPGQVAFF. The CDR3 nucleotides read TGTGCCAGCAGCCAACTCCCGGGACAGGTTGCGTTTTTT. The J gene is TRBJ1-4, the V gene TRBV3-1 (or the pseudogene TRBV3-2), with 8 bases aligning to TRBD1. The junction had 9 bases not matched to a gene; V was cut back by 2 bases and J by 16 bases. The CDR3 runs to 13 residues. CDR1 and CDR2 (germline): LGHDT, YNNKEL (reference sequence).

The chain recombines TRBV28 with TRBJ2-5, with D perhaps TRBD2 (5 bases). This CDR3 has 15 residues. Germline values: CDR1 MDHEN, CDR2 SYDVKM. V was clipped by 2 bases and J by 5 bases, with 15 bases between them. The CDR3 here is CASSLADGVKETQYF. As DNA, the CDR3 is TGTGCCAGCAGTTTAGCGGACGGGGTAAAGGAGACCCAGTACTTC.

This chain connects TRBV27 to TRBJ2-7, with D hard to call. Germline V lookup: CDR1 MNHEY, CDR2 SMNVEV (reference sequence). The CDR3 is made up of 14 amino acids. V dropped 4 bases and J dropped 2 bases, with 12 bases sitting between them. The CDR3 DNA follows: TGTGCCAGCAGTTCCCCGATTCGTCCCTACGAGCAGTACTTC. Its translation: CASSSPIRPYEQYF.

The chain links TRBV5-6 to TRBJ1-1; no firm D call. V was trimmed by 4 bases and J by 0 bases, leaving 7 bases between them. CDR3 length: 13 amino acids. Germline loops: CDR1 SGHDT, CDR2 YYEEEE. CDR3 loop: CASSPILNTEAFF. As DNA, the CDR3 is TGTGCCAGCAGCCCCATCTTGAACACTGAAGCTTTCTTT.

The gene calls are TRBV15 and TRBJ1-1, with TRBD1 as a possible D gene (6 bases). The CDR3 extends over 13 amino acids. Germline V gives CDR1 LNHNV, CDR2 YYDKDF (reference sequence). The V end lost 1 base, the J end lost 5 bases, and 8 bases lay between the germline ends. CDR3 amino acids: CATSRVTGTEAFF. CDR3 nucleotides: TGTGCCACCAGCAGAGTCACAGGGACTGAAGCTTTCTTT. The full variable domain, with the rest looked up from reference TRBV15 and TRBJ1-1, is DAMVIQNPRYQVTQFGKPVTLSCSQTLNHNVMYWYQQKSSQAPKLLFHYYDKDFNNEADTPDNFQSRRPNTSFCFLDIRSPGLGDTAMYLCATSRVTGTEAFFGQGTRLTVV.